The 28 T cell receptor beta chains in this list originate from one sample, sequenced in a study of cytomegalovirus exposure and HLA in healthy donors (dated by TCRdb to about 2017). Libraries were constructed by the immunoSEQ multiplex PCR assay. TCRdb's version of the immuneACCESS table is confined to in-frame rearrangements and falls short of the full clone set. An unresolved V gene accounts for under half of the shortfall where checked; the remainder is of unknown origin. Present in this sample are more than 75,000 clones, about 92% of which were seen just once. The ten largest clones capture 0.65% to 0.8% of the sample. Sequenced sample: PBMCs. These receptors all stem from a young man in good health and CMV-seronegative.

This clone was found a few times. The same CDR3 arises from other DNA sequences in this sample as well. The CDR3 spells CASSYRGNQPQHF. The CDR3 nucleotides read TGTGCCAGCAGCTACAGGGGCAATCAGCCCCAGCATTTT. The V gene is TRBV7-2, the J gene TRBJ1-5; weak D call: TRBD1 (6 bases). This CDR3 has 13 residues. The V gene's germline CDR1 is SGHTA and CDR2 FQGNSA. V lost 4 bases and J 2 bases, leaving 6 bases between the germline ends.

This chain connects TRBV30 to TRBJ2-2, with 7 bases lining up with TRBD1. This CDR3 contains 14 residues. The germline gives CDR1 GTSNPN, CDR2 SVGIG (reference sequence). V dropped 8 bases and J dropped 0; count of bases not matched to a gene: 6. DNA for the CDR3: TGTGCCGCCCGACAGGGCCCGAACACCGGGGAGCTGTTTTTT. Protein sequence: CAARQGPNTGELFF.

This clone turned up a few times. V and J are TRBV10-3 and TRBJ2-1, with D possibly matching TRBD2 (5 bases). Trimming removed 7 bases at V and 2 bases at J, with 12 bases between. Germline V gene data show CDR1 as ENHRY and CDR2 as SYGVKD. The CDR3 has 14 amino acids. The CDR3 here is CAINETRAYNEQFF. The CDR3, as DNA: TGTGCCATCAATGAAACTAGGGCCTACAATGAGCAGTTCTTC.

J is TRBJ2-3 and V is TRBV29-1; tentative D call: TRBD1 (6 bases). The CDR3 sequence is 15 residues long. CDR1 is SQVTM and CDR2 is ANQGSEA in the germline V gene. Trimming removed 1 base at V and 4 bases at J, with 15 bases between. This CDR3 reads CSVEGQQGPPDTQYF. The CDR3 nucleotides are TGCAGCGTTGAAGGACAACAGGGTCCCCCAGATACGCAGTATTTT.

The chain is built from TRBV27 and TRBJ2-7, with 10 bases identical to TRBD2. The CDR3 spans 15 residues. The V gene's germline CDR1 is MNHEY and CDR2 SMNVEV (reference sequence). V dropped 2 bases and J dropped 2; count of bases not matched to a gene: 3. CDR3 nucleotide sequence: TGTGCCAGCAGTTTAGGACTAGCGGTGACCTACGAGCAGTACTTC. Amino acids: CASSLGLAVTYEQYF.

CDR3 protein: CASSKLAREYGYTF. For the CDR3, the DNA is TGTGCCAGCTCCAAACTCGCGCGAGAATATGGCTACACCTTC. The rearrangement links TRBV18 to TRBJ1-2; D not resolved. The CDR3 consists of 14 residues. V was pared by 6 bases and J by 5 bases, with 16 bases between. Germline V gene lookup returns CDR1 KGHSH and CDR2 LQKENI.

The gene calls are TRBV6-5 and TRBJ1-6; TRBD1 matches at 8 bases. There are 14 residues in the CDR3. After removal of 5 bases from V and 10 bases from J, the junction contained 7 bases not matched to a gene. Per the germline V gene, CDR1 is MNHEY and CDR2 is SVGAGI. CDR3 residues: CASSETGAGSPLHF. The CDR3 DNA follows: TGTGCCAGCAGTGAGACAGGGGCAGGATCACCCCTCCACTTT.

This chain uses TRBV27 with TRBJ1-4; D not resolved. V was pared by 4 bases and J by 3 bases, with 9 bases between. CDR3 length: 14 residues. CDR1 is MNHEY, CDR2 SMNVEV, per germline (reference sequence). The CDR3 sequence is CASSWRQSNEKLFF. CDR3 DNA: TGTGCCAGCAGTTGGCGGCAGTCTAATGAAAAACTGTTTTTT.

This chain links TRBV29-1 with TRBJ1-2; 9 bases align to TRBD1. CDR3 length: 14 amino acids. Trimming at V came to 6 bases and at J to 3 bases, leaving 8 bases not matched to a gene. CDR1 is SQVTM, CDR2 ANQGSEA, per germline. CDR3 DNA sequence: TGCAGCGTGGCTAGGGACAGGGAACACTATGGCTACACCTTC. This sequence encodes CSVARDREHYGYTF.

This chain uses TRBV13 with TRBJ2-7; TRBD1 might be the D (5 bases). Trimming took 4 bases from V and 0 from J, leaving 19 bases between them. The CDR3 is made up of 17 amino acids. The V gene's germline CDR1 is PRHDT and CDR2 FYEKMQ (reference sequence). CDR3 DNA: TGTGCCAGCAGCTATGCCCTTGGGCAGGGTAGCTCCTACGAGCAGTACTTC. This encodes CASSYALGQGSSYEQYF. Looking up the rest from reference TRBV13 and TRBJ2-7 gives the full variable domain: AAGVIQSPRHLIKEKRETATLKCYPIPRHDTVYWYQQGPGQDPQFLISFYEKMQSDKGSIPDRFSAQQFSDYHSELNMSSLELGDSALYFCASSYALGQGSSYEQYFGPGTRLTVT.

The chain links TRBV5-1 to TRBJ1-6; D is unclear. This CDR3 has 15 amino acids. The germline CDR1 and CDR2 sequences are SGHRS and YFSETQ. Deletions cut 0 bases from V and 7 bases from J, with 11 bases between. This chain's CDR3 is CASSLAGRENSPLHF. In DNA, the CDR3 is TGCGCCAGCAGCTTGGCCGGGCGGGAAAATTCACCCCTCCACTTT.

The chain combines TRBV6-5 with TRBJ2-3, with D perhaps TRBD1 (6 bases). V was trimmed by 6 bases and J by 6 bases, leaving 13 bases between them. There are 13 residues in the CDR3. The germline V gene encodes CDR1 MNHEY and CDR2 SVGAGI. The CDR3 coding sequence is TGTGCCAGCAGCAAACGAGACAGGGATACGCAGTATTTT. Its protein is CASSKRDRDTQYF.

V usage is TRBV7-9 and J usage is TRBJ2-7; D possibly corresponds to TRBD2 (5 bases). From germline, CDR1 is SEHNR and CDR2 FQNEAQ (reference sequence). V was shortened by 1 base and J by 4 bases, with 11 bases between the two germline ends. CDR3 length: 14 amino acids. The CDR3 region has the DNA TGTGCCAGCAGCTTAGGGTCCGGCGGGTACGAGCAGTACTTC. This encodes CASSLGSGGYEQYF.

The rearrangement joins TRBV10-2 to TRBJ1-6; 7 nucleotides agree with TRBD1. V was clipped by 7 bases and J by 14 bases; unmatched bases: 14. Looked up from germline, CDR1 is WSHSY and CDR2 is SAAADI. CDR3 length: 14 residues. CDR3 region: CASKERTGPVALHF. Here the CDR3 DNA reads TGCGCCAGCAAAGAAAGGACAGGCCCAGTGGCCCTCCACTTT.

This clone was seen a single time. This chain connects TRBV6-5 to TRBJ2-6; 8 nucleotides align to TRBD1. After removal of 4 bases from V and 5 bases from J, the junction contained 4 bases not matched to a gene. The germline CDR1 and CDR2 sequences are MNHEY and SVGAGI. The CDR3 has 15 amino acids. CDR3 sequence: CASSSDRAWANVLTF. The DNA of the CDR3 is TGTGCCAGCAGTTCGGACAGGGCCTGGGCCAACGTCCTGACTTTC.

About this clone itself: This may come from a read error, since a much larger clone is one base off. The chain recombines TRBV27 with TRBJ2-5, with 12 positions matching TRBD1. J lost 3 bases, V lost 6 bases, and 5 bases had no gene match. The length of the CDR3 is 15 residues. Per germline, CDR1 MNHEY and CDR2 SMNVEV (reference sequence). The CDR3, as DNA: TGTGCCAGCAGCCCCGGGACAGGGGGCGAAGAGACCCAGTACTTC. Translation gives CASSPGTGGEETQYF.

This chain joins TRBV5-4 and TRBJ2-3; 7 bases are shared with TRBD1. Germline V CDR1 and CDR2: SGHNT, YYREEE (reference sequence). The CDR3 length is 16 residues. The ends lost 0 bases at V and 4 bases at J; junction bases unmatched: 8. The CDR3 sequence: CASSLETGAAADTQYF. DNA of the CDR3: TGTGCCAGCAGCTTGGAAACAGGGGCGGCCGCAGATACGCAGTATTTT.

This sequence joins TRBV7-9 and TRBJ1-2; D uncertain. Trimming took 1 base from V and 2 from J, leaving 11 bases between them. Per germline, CDR1 SEHNR and CDR2 FQNEAQ (reference sequence). This CDR3 has 15 residues. As DNA, the CDR3 is TGTGCCAGCAGCTTAGATAGACACCAAAACTATGGCTACACCTTC. Translation: CASSLDRHQNYGYTF.

The gene calls are TRBV5-1 and TRBJ1-1; D gene unclear. V lost 0 bases to trimming and J lost 1 base, with 10 bases between them. Germline V gives CDR1 SGHRS, CDR2 YFSETQ. This CDR3 has 15 residues. The CDR3 loop is CASSLDLNWNTEAFF. CDR3 sequence (DNA): TGCGCCAGCAGCTTGGACTTAAATTGGAACACTGAAGCTTTCTTT.

The chain is built from TRBV9 and TRBJ2-2, with a possible D match to TRBD1 (6 bases). The germline CDR1 and CDR2 sequences are SGDLS and YYNGEE. V was cut by 3 bases and J by 1 base, with 16 bases left in between. The CDR3 is made up of 17 amino acids. The CDR3 DNA reads TGTGCCAGCAGCGCTAGGCCCGGGACACAGAACACCGGGGAGCTGTTTTTT. Its protein is CASSARPGTQNTGELFF.

In its sample, this clone was seen once. This chain links TRBV12-5 with TRBJ2-1, with 8 bases fitting TRBD2. The V and J ends lost 2 bases and 9 bases, in that order; junction bases with no gene match: 6. The CDR3 loop spans 14 amino acids. Germline V CDR1 and CDR2: LGHNT, FRNRAP. The CDR3 loop is CASGLFVAGFEQFF. The DNA of the CDR3 is TGTGCTAGTGGTTTGTTCGTAGCGGGATTTGAGCAGTTCTTC.

The chain employs TRBV15 and TRBJ1-1; weak D call: TRBD1 (5 bases). This CDR3 has 13 amino acids. The V gene lost 4 bases and the J gene lost 1 base, with 7 bases spanning the gap. In germline, CDR1 is LNHNV, CDR2 YYDKDF (reference sequence). CDR3 sequence reads: CATSTDRNTEAFF. CDR3 nucleotides: TGTGCCACCAGCACAGACAGGAACACTGAAGCTTTCTTT.

The chain joins TRBV6-5 to TRBJ2-7; TRBD1 might be the D (6 bases). The length of the CDR3 is 14 residues. V dropped 2 bases and J dropped 0 bases, with 8 bases sitting between them. Looked up from germline, CDR1 is MNHEY and CDR2 is SVGAGI. The CDR3 sequence: CASSYGGRSYEQYF. The CDR3 DNA reads TGTGCCAGCAGTTACGGGGGCCGCTCCTACGAGCAGTACTTC.

This rearrangement joins TRBV5-1 to TRBJ2-1, with TRBD1 matching over 8 bases. Germline loops: CDR1 SGHRS, CDR2 YFSETQ. V shed 4 bases, J shed 0 bases, and the junction held 9 bases outside the gene matches. The length of the CDR3 is 17 residues. The CDR3 sequence is CASSGPRTGSSYNEQFF. CDR3 DNA: TGCGCCAGCAGCGGACCCCGGACAGGGAGCTCCTACAATGAGCAGTTCTTC.

The chain has TRBV5-1 and TRBJ1-4; D gene uncertain. Germline CDR1 is SGHRS and CDR2 is YFSETQ. The CDR3 is made up of 17 amino acids. Trimming took 0 bases from V and 0 from J, leaving 12 bases between them. The CDR3 DNA reads as TGCGCCAGCAGCTTGGGTTCGTCGGGAGCAACTAATGAAAAACTGTTTTTT. Protein product: CASSLGSSGATNEKLFF.

CDR3 sequence: CAWISTDRGSSPLHF. The DNA for the CDR3 is TGTGCCTGGATAAGTACCGACAGGGGCAGTTCACCCCTCCACTTT. J is TRBJ1-6 and V is TRBV30; 8 bases align to TRBD1. This CDR3 spans 15 amino acids. V shed 4 bases, J shed 9 bases, and the junction held 11 bases outside the gene matches. Germline CDR1 is GTSNPN and CDR2 is SVGIG (reference sequence).

The J gene is TRBJ2-4, the V gene TRBV30, with a tentative D call TRBD1 (6 bases). This CDR3 region has 12 residues. The V gene lost 2 bases and the J gene lost 4 bases, with 6 bases spanning the gap. CDR1 GTSNPN and CDR2 SVGIG come from the germline V gene (reference sequence). The chain's CDR3 is CAWSTGKNIQYF. The CDR3 DNA is TGTGCCTGGAGTACAGGGAAAAACATTCAGTACTTC.

The chain uses TRBV4-1 and TRBJ1-5; tentatively, D is TRBD1 (6 bases). Germline V gene lookup returns CDR1 MGHRA and CDR2 YSYEKL. V shed 4 bases and J shed 6 bases, with 16 bases lying between them. CDR3 length equals 15 residues. CDR3 loop: CASSRGQGPSQPQHF. The CDR3 DNA reads as TGCGCCAGCAGCCGAGGTCAGGGGCCCAGTCAGCCCCAGCATTTT.